The sequence of this T cell receptor (beta chain) was determined in a study of blood T cell repertoires in COVID-19. CDR3 length equals 18 residues. V gave up 3 bases and J gave up 2 bases, with 20 bases separating them. Germline CDR1 and CDR2: SGHKS and YYEKEE (reference sequence). Only in-frame clones appear in the TCRdb table, and some are missing; sequencing was by immunoSEQ multiplex PCR. The sample includes around 270,000 clones, more than 65% of them seen just once. This receptor was identified in a person aged 65 to 79 with COVID-19, enrolled during active disease. The sample was peripheral blood. The rearrangement uses TRBV5-5 and TRBJ2-2; the D gene is possibly TRBD2 (6 bases). CDR3 protein: CASSSQFVGGINTGELFF. The CDR3 DNA reads TGTGCCAGCAGCTCACAGTTTGTGGGCGGGATAAACACCGGGGAGCTGTTTTTT.